Given below is one T cell receptor beta chain in context. Its antigen is as yet unknown. This CDR3 spans 18 amino acids. V lost 5 bases, J lost 1 base, and 20 bases lay in between. The germline CDR1 and CDR2 sequences are SGHNT and YENEEA. This sample stems from a study of T cell responses to AZD1222 COVID-19 vaccine. The study, taken as a whole, reports: After the peak T cell response, and only then, were repertoires sampled. Unmutated regions of variants are reportedly targeted by nearly half of spike-specific TCRs. Dominant CD4 TCR responses targeted spike regions 160-218 and 743-854. A mostly white British donor set with more females was recruited, and clonal diversity was possibly underestimated.

Some clones are missing from TCRdb's copy, which holds only in-frame ones; the method was immunoSEQ multiplex PCR. This sample yields about 150,000 clones, of which 85% to 90% are seen a single time; more than 5.5% belongs to the top ten. The source was peripheral blood, collected on day 0 of MenACWY control vaccination. The receptor was isolated from an adult in good health. The V gene is TRBV11-3, the J gene TRBJ2-2; D possibly uses TRBD1 or TRBD2 (6 bases each). CDR3 sequence reads: CASSRTFPGGENTGELFF. The DNA of the CDR3 is TGTGCCAGCAGCCGAACCTTCCCCGGGGGCGAGAACACCGGGGAGCTGTTTTTT.